Each of the 26 T cell receptor beta chains below was sequenced from the same sample in a study. TCRdb passed the RT-PCR reads through MiXCR, listing each CDR3 protein once. Of about 680,000 distinct CDR3 sequences listed, 12% to 15% are singletons. Material for sequencing was memory CD4+ T cells from blood. The source is a female donor in good health, serving as a healthy control.

This clonotype was seen a single time. The missing conserved phenylalanine or tryptophan at the end of this CDR3 makes a read error likely. The rearrangement uses TRBV7-2 and TRBJ1-5; a possible D gene is TRBD1 (6 bases). CDR3 length: 15 amino acids. V was clipped by 4 bases and J by 2 bases, with 12 bases between them. CDR1 is SGHTA, CDR2 FQGNSA, per germline. This CDR3 is CASSSRGAGNQPQHS. CDR3 coding DNA: TGTGCCAGCAGCTCCCGGGGGGCGGGCAATCAGCCCCAGCATTCT.

The table lists this clonotype with a few counts. V gene TRBV7-2 combines with J gene TRBJ2-1; D may be TRBD1 or TRBD2 (5 bases each). Germline V gene data show CDR1 as SGHTA and CDR2 as FQGNSA. The V end lost 5 bases, the J end lost 9 bases, and 17 bases lay between the germline ends. CDR3 length: 14 amino acids. CDR3 sequence: CASSPSGTRGEQFF. The DNA for the CDR3 is TGTGCCAGCAGCCCTTCGGGGACCCGAGGTGAGCAGTTCTTC.

This rearrangement joins TRBV28 to TRBJ2-7; perhaps TRBD2 as D (5 bases). V lost 7 bases, J lost 3 bases, and 10 bases lay in between. The germline CDR1 and CDR2 sequences are MDHEN and SYDVKM. CDR3 length equals 12 residues. CDR3 protein: CASTNRGYEQYF. The DNA of the CDR3 is TGTGCCAGCACCAACCGGGGCTACGAGCAGTACTTC.

J is TRBJ2-2 and V is TRBV6-2 or TRBV6-3; the D is unclear. Per the germline V gene, CDR1 is MNHEY and CDR2 is SVGEGT. V was clipped by 6 bases and J by 1 base, with 9 bases between them. This CDR3 has 14 amino acids. The CDR3 is CASRPKENTGELFF. The CDR3 DNA reads as TGTGCCAGCAGGCCTAAGGAGAACACCGGGGAGCTGTTTTTT.

The rearrangement links TRBV9 to TRBJ2-2; D is possibly TRBD2 (5 bases). CDR3 size: 14 residues. CDR1 and CDR2 from the germline V gene are SGDLS and YYNGEE. V was pared by 1 base and J by 6 bases, with 10 bases between. The CDR3 DNA follows: TGTGCCAGCAGCGTAACTAGAACGGCCGGGGAGCTGTTTTTT. Translation gives CASSVTRTAGELFF.

This clonotype was detected ten times or more. V usage is TRBV20-1 and J usage is TRBJ2-7, with D unresolved. Germline V gene data show CDR1 as DFQATT and CDR2 as SNEGSKA (reference sequence). Deletions cut 6 bases from V and 9 bases from J, with 24 bases between. The CDR3 spans 14 residues. CDR3 residues: CSASTASVLMGQYF. The CDR3 DNA is TGCAGTGCATCAACCGCCTCCGTCCTCATGGGGCAGTACTTC.

Many counts were recorded for this clonotype. V gene TRBV12-3 or TRBV12-4 combines with J gene TRBJ2-3; D ambiguous. The CDR3 is 13 amino acids. V lost 1 base and J 4 bases, leaving 6 bases between the germline ends. The DNA for the CDR3 is TGTGCCAGCAGTTTAGGGCGCCCAGATACGCAGTATTTT. Translated, it gives CASSLGRPDTQYF.

This clonotype was seen a handful of times. The chain is built from TRBV12-3 or TRBV12-4 and TRBJ2-1, with a weak D call TRBD2 (5 bases). CDR3 size: 16 residues. Trimming took off 5 bases at V and 5 bases at J, with 19 bases between the two ends. CDR3 residues: CASSRIVSGSNNEQFF. DNA of the CDR3: TGTGCCAGCAGTCGGATCGTGTCGGGGTCGAACAATGAGCAGTTCTTC.

This clonotype was seen a handful of times. The genes are TRBV5-1 and TRBJ2-3; D not resolved. Germline V gives CDR1 SGHRS, CDR2 YFSETQ. V was clipped by 5 bases and J by 4 bases, with 17 bases between them. The CDR3 length is 15 residues. In DNA, the CDR3 is TGCGCCAGCAGTGACCTGTCCTCGCGAGCAGATACGCAGTATTTT. This codes for CASSDLSSRADTQYF.

The chain recombines TRBV6-1 with TRBJ1-1, with a weak D call TRBD1 (5 bases). Germline V gives CDR1 MNHNS, CDR2 SASEGT. V lost 5 bases to trimming and J lost 3 bases, with 19 bases between them. The CDR3 contains 16 residues. The CDR3 DNA is TGTGCCAGCAGTCAGAACGCAGGGAATGGGTACACTGAAGCTTTCTTT. It encodes CASSQNAGNGYTEAFF.

The chain links TRBV20-1 to TRBJ1-5; TRBD1 is a possible D gene (6 bases). Trimming pared 5 bases from V and 7 bases from J, leaving 18 bases between. Germline CDR1 is DFQATT and CDR2 is SNEGSKA (reference sequence). This CDR3 contains 14 residues. The CDR3 spells CSAGGLPSGQPQHF. CDR3 in DNA: TGCAGTGCTGGGGGCCTCCCCTCTGGCCAGCCCCAGCATTTT.

V gene TRBV20-1 combines with J gene TRBJ1-1; 8 nucleotides align to TRBD1. J gave up 7 bases and V 1 base, and 8 bases lay outside the gene matches. CDR1 is DFQATT, CDR2 SNEGSKA, per germline (reference sequence). This CDR3 comprises 14 residues. CDR3 nucleotide sequence: TGCAGTGCTAGAGGGACAGGGAGGAATAGTGAAGCTTTCTTT. Its translation is CSARGTGRNSEAFF.

The rearrangement joins TRBV20-1 to TRBJ2-3; TRBD1 matches at 8 bases. The CDR3 loop spans 16 amino acids. Trimming took 3 bases from V and 1 from J; bases not matched to a gene: 9. CDR1 and CDR2 (germline): DFQATT, SNEGSKA (reference sequence). CDR3 coding DNA: TGCAGTGCTAGGGCGTCGGGACAGGCGGGCACAGATACGCAGTATTTT. This translates into CSARASGQAGTDTQYF.

The chain has TRBV28 and TRBJ2-7; the match to TRBD1 covers 10 bases. The CDR3 length is 14 residues. The germline gives CDR1 MDHEN, CDR2 SYDVKM. V lost 7 bases to trimming and J lost 2 bases; unmatched junction nucleotides: 5. The CDR3 sequence is CASMNGQGAYEQYF. CDR3 DNA sequence: TGTGCCAGCATGAACGGACAGGGGGCCTACGAGCAGTACTTC.

This clonotype was seen at least ten times. Written as DNA, the CDR3 is TGTGCCAGCAGTTCGGACAGTCACGAGCAGTACTTC. Translation gives CASSSDSHEQYF. The chain couples TRBV6-5 to TRBJ2-7, with D perhaps TRBD1 (6 bases). Germline values: CDR1 MNHEY, CDR2 SVGAGI. The CDR3 has 12 amino acids. The ends were cut back, 4 bases at V and 5 bases at J, with 9 bases in the middle.

The chain joins TRBV10-2 to TRBJ2-7, with 11 positions matching TRBD2. This CDR3 spans 14 amino acids. V lost 2 bases and J lost 6; bases outside the gene matches: 3. CDR1 WSHSY and CDR2 SAAADI come from the germline V gene. The CDR3 DNA reads TGCGCCAGCAGTGAGACTAGCGGGAGTGTCGAGCAGTACTTC. Protein sequence: CASSETSGSVEQYF.

This chain joins TRBV18 and TRBJ1-4; no clear D. With 1 base removed from V and 5 bases from J, the gap between germline ends came to 2 bases. The CDR3 is 12 residues long. The V gene's germline CDR1 is KGHSH and CDR2 LQKENI. The CDR3 protein is CASSPQNEKLFF. The CDR3 nucleotides read TGTGCCAGCTCACCACAAAATGAAAAACTGTTTTTT.

The chain links TRBV5-1 to TRBJ2-5, with 10 bases lining up with TRBD2. Trimming cost V 3 bases and J 5 bases; bases outside gene matches: 10. CDR3 size: 16 residues. Germline V gene lookup returns CDR1 SGHRS and CDR2 YFSETQ. The CDR3 region is CASSYGGSGGPETQYF. In DNA, the CDR3 is TGCGCCAGCAGCTACGGGGGTAGCGGGGGGCCGGAGACCCAGTACTTC.

V gene TRBV7-2 combines with J gene TRBJ2-1, with a possible D match to TRBD2 (6 bases). This CDR3 spans 17 amino acids. Between the trimmed V and J ends, which lost 4 bases and 5 bases, there was a span of 21 bases. From germline, CDR1 is SGHTA and CDR2 FQGNSA. CDR3 sequence reads: CASSSQRRAGRHNEQFF. The CDR3 DNA is TGTGCCAGCAGCTCCCAAAGGAGGGCCGGGCGACACAATGAGCAGTTCTTC.

There are many counts of this clonotype. The chain has TRBV5-1 and TRBJ2-7, with a tentative D call TRBD2 (9 bases). V was pared by 9 bases and J by 4 bases, with 14 bases between. Per the germline V gene, CDR1 is SGHRS and CDR2 is YFSETQ. CDR3 size: 12 residues. CDR3 protein: CATSGTGYEQYF. The CDR3 bases are TGCGCCACTAGCGGGACAGGATACGAGCAGTACTTC.

The sample holds many counts of this clonotype. The chain has TRBV7-3 and TRBJ2-2; D perhaps matches TRBD1 (5 bases). Germline V gene data show CDR1 as SGHTA and CDR2 as FQGTGA. The CDR3 totals 15 residues. V lost 0 bases, J lost 6 bases, and 11 bases lay in between. Written as DNA, the CDR3 is TGTGCCAGCAGCTTAACGACCTTAGGGGCCGGGGAGCTGTTTTTT. This sequence encodes CASSLTTLGAGELFF.

About this clonotype itself: A read error is possible here, since a much larger clone lies one base away. The chain recombines TRBV3-1 with TRBJ1-1; no clear D gene. Germline values: CDR1 LGHDT, CDR2 YNNKEL (reference sequence). The ends were cut back, 4 bases at V and 0 bases at J, with 6 bases in the middle. The CDR3 loop spans 13 amino acids. The CDR3 coding sequence is TGTGCCAGCAGCCGGTCAGTGAACACTGAAGCTTTCTTT. As protein: CASSRSVNTEAFF.

This clonotype was detected ten times or more. The rearrangement uses TRBV6-5 and TRBJ2-5, with D perhaps matching TRBD1 or TRBD2 (5 bases each). The CDR3 consists of 15 residues. V was trimmed by 6 bases and J by 5 bases, leaving 19 bases between them. The germline V gene has CDR1 MNHEY and CDR2 SVGAGI. This chain's CDR3 is CASSREGRLGETQYF. The CDR3 DNA reads TGTGCCAGCAGCCGTGAGGGGCGGTTGGGGGAGACCCAGTACTTC.

This chain joins TRBV21-1 and TRBJ1-1; the DNA was not used to check the table's D call, TRBD1. TRBV21-1 has pseudogene status. CDR3 length equals 10 residues. The CDR3: CARGDGEAFF. The CDR3 bases are TGTGCCAGGGGGGACGGGGAAGCTTTCTTT.

This clonotype was found many times. The chain has TRBV10-3 and TRBJ2-1; 7 bases fit TRBD2. The germline CDR1 and CDR2 sequences are ENHRY and SYGVKD. Trimming at V came to 6 bases and at J to 0 bases, leaving 5 bases not matched to a gene. The CDR3 sequence is 15 residues long. CDR3 amino acids: CAIRTSYGSYNEQFF. CDR3 DNA: TGTGCCATCAGGACTAGCTACGGCTCCTACAATGAGCAGTTCTTC.

This clonotype was detected ten times or more. This chain joins TRBV15 and TRBJ2-1, with D uncertain. Germline V gives CDR1 LNHNV, CDR2 YYDKDF (reference sequence). The V end was cut by 5 bases, the J end by 0 bases, with 20 bases between. This CDR3 is built from 18 residues. The CDR3 nucleotides read TGTGCCACCAGCCTCACCCTGACTGGACGGATCTCCTACAATGAGCAGTTCTTC. Amino acid sequence: CATSLTLTGRISYNEQFF.